Each of the 4 T cell receptor beta chains below was sequenced from the same sample in a study of tumor-infiltrating lymphocytes in localized non-small cell lung cancer. Measured with immunoSEQ multiplex PCR; TCRdb has only the in-frame clones, and not every one. This table holds about 15,000 clones, approximately 68% found once. Sequencing was done on a sample of lung tumor tissue. Receptor source: a human donor with non-small cell lung cancer.

The gene calls are TRBV7-9 and TRBJ2-7, with D possibly being TRBD1 (5 bases). Trimming pared 5 bases from V and 2 bases from J, leaving 13 bases between. Germline V CDR1 and CDR2: SEHNR, FQNEAQ (reference sequence). This CDR3 comprises 14 residues. The CDR3, as DNA: TGTGCCAGCAGCCCCCTTTGGGGCCCCTACGAGCAGTACTTC. It specifies CASSPLWGPYEQYF.

The CDR3 DNA reads TGTGCCAGCAGTTCCTCTAGCGGGGGGTTTGGCGAGCAGTACTTC. Translating it yields CASSSSSGGFGEQYF. The rearrangement links TRBV6-5 to TRBJ2-7; 11 bases are a match to TRBD2. Trimming cost V 4 bases and J 6 bases; bases outside gene matches: 8. CDR1 and CDR2 from the germline V gene are MNHEY and SVGAGI. The CDR3 loop spans 15 amino acids.

The chain employs TRBV10-3 and TRBJ1-5; 8 bases are shared with TRBD1. CDR1 is ENHRY, CDR2 SYGVKD, per germline. The trim removed 6 bases at V and 3 bases at J, leaving 7 bases unmatched. The CDR3 consists of 15 residues. CDR3 in amino acids: CAISPGQVDNQPQHF. The CDR3 nucleotides read TGTGCCATCAGCCCGGGACAGGTCGACAATCAGCCCCAGCATTTT.

The chain uses TRBV19 and TRBJ2-2; D is possibly TRBD2 (5 bases). Germline V gene data show CDR1 as LNHDA and CDR2 as SQIVND (reference sequence). This CDR3 has 12 amino acids. The V end lost 6 bases, the J end lost 5 bases, and 7 bases lay between the germline ends. CDR3 DNA: TGTGCCAGTAGCCCGGGGACCGGGGAGCTGTTTTTT. It codes for CASSPGTGELFF.